Reported below is one TCR beta chain. The antigen remains unidentified. RNA transcripts were the source from which TCR beta CDR3 regions were amplified. First-round RT-PCR employed HTBI primers, with a second-round multiplex PCR after it. TCRdb ran MiXCR on the multiplex PCR reads and lists one entry per CDR3 protein. The table lists 200,000 to 250,000 distinct CDR3 sequences, roughly a fifth of them singletons. The data belong to a study of Graves' ophthalmopathy and Graves' hyperthyroidism. As for the study in general: Peripheral blood (taken before any treatment) was collected at initial diagnosis. General observations from the study: Detection in blood was also observed for most expanded thyroid clonotypes above 0.001 frequency. As the model predicted ophthalmopathy progression, it achieved a sensitivity of 70% to 71% and a specificity of roughly 73%.

Ineligible for inclusion were patients with other autoimmune diseases, uncontrolled infections, pregnancy or lactation. This CDR3 has 14 amino acids. Germline CDR1 and CDR2: SGHTA and FQGNSA. Trimming pared 1 base from V and 1 base from J, leaving 7 bases between. The receptor's source is a woman aged 50 to 60 with Graves' ophthalmopathy. Sequenced sample: peripheral blood. This chain uses TRBV7-2 with TRBJ1-1; D ambiguous. CDR3 amino acids: CASSLDARNTEAFF. As DNA, the CDR3 is TGTGCCAGCAGCTTAGATGCAAGGAACACTGAAGCTTTCTTT.